The next 22 T cell receptor beta chains were all read from a single sample in a study of blood T cell repertoires in COVID-19. Libraries were prepared by immunoSEQ multiplex PCR; TCRdb keeps only in-frame clonotypes and omits some of them. The sample includes under 150,000 clones, roughly 88% of them seen just once. Sample: peripheral blood. The receptors derive from a human donor in a cohort sampled during active COVID-19.

As regards this clone: The same CDR3 also results from other DNA sequences found in this sample. V is TRBV30 and J is TRBJ2-7; D is perhaps TRBD1 (5 bases). The V end lost 0 bases, the J end lost 6 bases, and 6 bases lay between the germline ends. This CDR3 has 11 amino acids. Germline V CDR1 and CDR2: GTSNPN, SVGIG (reference sequence). The CDR3 loop reads CAWSVRGEQYF. The CDR3 DNA reads as TGTGCCTGGAGTGTTAGGGGCGAGCAGTACTTC. Looking up the rest from reference TRBV30 and TRBJ2-7 gives the full variable domain: SQTIHQWPATLVQPVGSPLSLECTVEGTSNPNLYWYRQAAGRGLQLLFYSVGIGQISSEVPQNLSASRPQDRQFILSSKKLLLSDSGFYLCAWSVRGEQYFGPGTRLTVT.

This chain joins TRBV5-1 and TRBJ1-2; D might be TRBD1 (5 bases). Germline V lookup: CDR1 SGHRS, CDR2 YFSETQ. The CDR3 has 15 amino acids. V gave up 4 bases and J gave up 4 bases, with 17 bases separating them. This CDR3 reads CASSIDSSESYGYTF. CDR3 DNA: TGCGCCAGCAGCATCGACAGCTCCGAATCCTATGGCTACACCTTC.

The chain couples TRBV19 to TRBJ2-7; TRBD1 agrees at 7 bases. The V segment lost 3 bases and the J segment 0 bases; nucleotides outside the gene matches: 5. The CDR3 covers 15 residues. Germline lookup yields CDR1 LNHDA and CDR2 SQIVND (reference sequence). CDR3 region: CASSMYRGPSYEQYF. CDR3 nucleotides: TGTGCCAGTAGTATGTACAGGGGCCCCTCCTACGAGCAGTACTTC.

This sequence joins TRBV6-5 and TRBJ1-2, with D tentatively TRBD1 (5 bases). Germline CDR1 reads MNHEY; CDR2 reads SVGAGI. The CDR3 totals 13 residues. V was cut by 5 bases and J by 1 base, with 8 bases left in between. The DNA for the CDR3 is TGTGCCAGCAGTAGGGGTTTTAACTATGGCTACACCTTC. Translation gives CASSRGFNYGYTF.

This chain joins TRBV7-2 and TRBJ2-2; possibly TRBD1 for D (6 bases). Germline assignment: CDR1 SGHTA and CDR2 FQGNSA. The CDR3 contains 18 residues. Trimming shortened V by 2 bases and J by 3 bases, and 19 bases separated the two germline ends. CDR3 DNA sequence: TGTGCCAGCAGCTTATTGGGTCATGGACAGACTGACACCGGGGAGCTGTTTTTT. It codes for CASSLLGHGQTDTGELFF.

The chain links TRBV3-1 (or the pseudogene TRBV3-2) to TRBJ2-7, with 7 bases identical to TRBD1. With 1 base clipped from V and 3 bases from J, the junction kept 3 bases outside the gene matches. Germline lookup yields CDR1 LGHDT and CDR2 YNNKEL (reference sequence). CDR3 length: 14 residues. The CDR3 DNA is TGTGCCAGCAGCCAAGGGTCAGGGGGCTACGAGCAGTACTTC. Translation gives CASSQGSGGYEQYF.

This clone has just one count. The chain links TRBV5-5 to TRBJ2-7, with D perhaps TRBD2 (5 bases). V was clipped by 0 bases and J by 4 bases, with 17 bases between them. Germline-derived CDR1 and CDR2 are SGHKS and YYEKEE (reference sequence). This CDR3 has 16 residues. The CDR3 DNA reads as TGTGCCAGCAGCTTGGTTGACTATGGAATCCTTTACGAGCAGTACTTC. Its translation: CASSLVDYGILYEQYF.

This sequence joins TRBV27 and TRBJ2-7; 9 positions agree with TRBD1. CDR3 length equals 13 residues. In germline, CDR1 is MNHEY, CDR2 SMNVEV (reference sequence). Germline trimming cut 6 bases from V and 7 bases from J; bases unmatched to any gene: 7. The DNA of the CDR3 is TGTGCCAGCAGCGGGACAGGGCTGAGGGAGCAGTACTTC. This encodes CASSGTGLREQYF.

V usage is TRBV4-1 and J usage is TRBJ2-7; 10 nucleotides match TRBD1. Germline V gene data show CDR1 as MGHRA and CDR2 as YSYEKL. This CDR3 has 15 residues. Trimming cost V 3 bases and J 5 bases; bases outside gene matches: 7. The CDR3 reads CASSQGQGFLNEQYF. CDR3 coding DNA: TGCGCCAGCAGCCAGGGACAGGGGTTTTTGAACGAGCAGTACTTC.

The chain recombines TRBV24-1 with TRBJ1-2; TRBD1 matches at 7 bases. This CDR3 region has 14 residues. V lost 4 bases to trimming and J lost 7 bases; unmatched junction nucleotides: 8. Germline lookup yields CDR1 KGHDR and CDR2 SFDVKD. The CDR3 sequence is CATSETDRAAGYTF. DNA of the CDR3: TGTGCCACCAGTGAAACCGACAGGGCGGCTGGCTACACCTTC.

V and J are TRBV19 and TRBJ1-5, with D tentatively TRBD1 (6 bases). CDR3 length: 18 residues. The germline gives CDR1 LNHDA, CDR2 SQIVND (reference sequence). The V end lost 3 bases, the J end lost 2 bases, and 20 bases lay between the germline ends. CDR3 in amino acids: CASSIPGGRGSRNQPQHF. The DNA for the CDR3 is TGTGCCAGTAGTATCCCAGGAGGGAGGGGGAGTCGCAATCAGCCCCAGCATTTT.

CDR3: CASSSGGVSNQPQHF. DNA of the CDR3: TGTGCCAGCAGTAGTGGGGGGGTGAGCAATCAGCCCCAGCATTTT. This chain joins TRBV28 and TRBJ1-5; D possibly corresponds to TRBD1 (5 bases). This CDR3 spans 15 amino acids. Germline-derived CDR1 and CDR2 are MDHEN and SYDVKM. Trimming stripped 5 bases from V and 1 base from J, with 12 bases between. Based on the CDR3 plus reference TRBV28 and TRBJ1-5, the full variable domain is DVKVTQSSRYLVKRTGEKVFLECVQDMDHENMFWYRQDPGLGLRLIYFSYDVKMKEKGDIPEGYSVSREKKERFSLILESASTNQTSMYLCASSSGGVSNQPQHFGDGTRLSIL.

The chain links TRBV6-5 to TRBJ2-3; D may be TRBD1 (5 bases). The V gene's germline CDR1 is MNHEY and CDR2 SVGAGI. Trimming removed 7 bases from V and 0 bases from J, with 11 bases in between. CDR3 size: 14 residues. The CDR3 spells CASIGVRSTDTQYF. CDR3 in DNA: TGTGCCAGCATAGGGGTGCGTAGCACAGATACGCAGTATTTT.

The V gene is TRBV29-1, the J gene TRBJ2-3, with no clear D. Trimming removed 4 bases at V and 2 bases at J, with 7 bases between. CDR1 is SQVTM and CDR2 is ANQGSEA in the germline V gene. This CDR3 comprises 12 residues. The chain's CDR3 is CSVGQSTDTQYF. CDR3 DNA: TGCAGCGTTGGGCAATCCACAGATACGCAGTATTTT.

The chain is built from TRBV3-1 (or the pseudogene TRBV3-2) and TRBJ1-1; the match to TRBD1 covers 9 bases. Trimming at V came to 4 bases and at J to 5 bases, leaving 2 bases not matched to a gene. This CDR3 region has 13 residues. Germline loops: CDR1 LGHDT, CDR2 YNNKEL (reference sequence). The CDR3 nucleotides read TGTGCCAGCAGCCGTGGGACAGGGACTGAAGCTTTCTTT. It specifies CASSRGTGTEAFF.

This clone was observed a single time. The rearrangement uses TRBV9 and TRBJ2-6; weak D call: TRBD1 (7 bases). Germline lookup yields CDR1 SGDLS and CDR2 YYNGEE. The CDR3 is made up of 18 amino acids. V dropped 4 bases and J dropped 0 bases, with 17 bases sitting between them. The CDR3 region is CASSIRQGGHSGANVLTF. The DNA for the CDR3 is TGTGCCAGCAGCATAAGACAGGGAGGCCACTCTGGGGCCAACGTCCTGACTTTC.

The V gene is TRBV7-9, the J gene TRBJ1-2; the D gene is possibly TRBD1 (6 bases). Germline values: CDR1 SEHNR, CDR2 FQNEAQ (reference sequence). The CDR3 has 12 amino acids. The CDR3, as DNA: TGTGCTGACAACAGGGCGACCTCTGGCTACACCTTC. This codes for CADNRATSGYTF. Together with reference TRBV7-9 and TRBJ1-2, the CDR3 gives the full variable domain: DTGVSQNPRHKITKRGQNVTFRCDPISEHNRLYWYRQTLGQGPEFLTYFQNEAQLEKSRLLSDRFSAERPKGSFSTLEIQRTEQGDSAMYLCADNRATSGYTFGSGTRLTVV.

The CDR3 reads CASSVEPLDSEQYF. The CDR3 DNA follows: TGTGCCAGCAGCGTAGAGCCACTAGATTCCGAGCAGTACTTC. This rearrangement joins TRBV9 to TRBJ2-7; tentatively, D is TRBD2 (5 bases). The CDR3 runs to 14 residues. Trimming stripped 0 bases from V and 6 bases from J, with 13 bases between. CDR1 and CDR2 from the germline V gene are SGDLS and YYNGEE.

The gene calls are TRBV24-1 and TRBJ1-5; the D is unclear. Trimming stripped 5 bases from V and 0 bases from J, with 7 bases between. Per germline, CDR1 KGHDR and CDR2 SFDVKD. The CDR3 is made up of 14 amino acids. CDR3 in DNA: TGTGCCACCAGTGTCTGTTATAGCAATCAGCCCCAGCATTTT. Translating it yields CATSVCYSNQPQHF.

This chain uses TRBV7-3 with TRBJ1-5, with TRBD1 matching over 7 bases. The CDR3 runs to 17 residues. Germline CDR1 reads SGHTA; CDR2 reads FQGTGA. V was pared by 5 bases and J by 0 bases, with 10 bases of the junction left unmatched. CDR3 loop: CASSRSYGTVSNQPQHF. CDR3 coding DNA: TGTGCCAGCAGCCGTTCTTACGGGACAGTTAGCAATCAGCCCCAGCATTTT.

The sample holds a few counts of this clone. This CDR3 is also generated by other DNA sequences in the sample. The V and J genes are TRBV2 and TRBJ1-5; a weak D match, TRBD1 (6 bases). Trimming left V 7 bases short and J 0 bases short, with 7 bases between. The CDR3 runs 13 residues. CDR1 SNHLY and CDR2 FYNNEI come from the germline V gene. The CDR3, as DNA: TGTGCCAGCAACAGGGATAGCAATCAGCCCCAGCATTTT. Translating it yields CASNRDSNQPQHF.

This rearrangement joins TRBV11-1 to TRBJ2-1; D remains unclear. The CDR3 loop spans 16 amino acids. Germline CDR1 is SGHAT and CDR2 is FQDESV (reference sequence). V was trimmed by 3 bases and J by 0 bases, leaving 12 bases between them. This chain's CDR3 is CASSLRHVYSYNEQFF. Written as DNA, the CDR3 is TGTGCCAGCAGCTTGCGCCACGTCTACTCCTACAATGAGCAGTTCTTC.